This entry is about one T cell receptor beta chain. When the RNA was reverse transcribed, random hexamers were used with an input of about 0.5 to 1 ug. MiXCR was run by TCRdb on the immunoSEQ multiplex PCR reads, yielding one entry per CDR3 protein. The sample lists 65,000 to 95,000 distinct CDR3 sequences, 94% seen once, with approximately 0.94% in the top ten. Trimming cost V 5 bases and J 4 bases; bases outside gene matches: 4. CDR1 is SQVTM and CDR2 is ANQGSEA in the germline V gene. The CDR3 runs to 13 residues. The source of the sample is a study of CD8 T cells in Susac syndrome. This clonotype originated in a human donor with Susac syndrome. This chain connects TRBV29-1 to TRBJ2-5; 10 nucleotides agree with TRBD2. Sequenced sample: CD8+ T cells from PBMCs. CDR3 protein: CSVLAGEGETQYF. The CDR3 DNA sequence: TGCAGCGTTCTAGCGGGGGAAGGAGAGACCCAGTACTTC.